Presented here are 13 T cell receptor beta chains from one specimen sequenced in a study of T cells in Graves' hyperthyroidism and ophthalmopathy. Amplified TCR beta CDR3 regions came from RNA transcripts. First-round RT-PCR of the TCR CDR3 relied on the HTBI primer set. TCRdb independently ran MiXCR on the multiplex PCR reads; one entry per CDR3 protein. Of approximately 400,000 distinct CDR3 sequences in the sample, about 20% are singletons; the top ten hold around 3.4%. Input material: blood. The source is a woman between 18 and 29 years old with Graves' hyperthyroidism.

The chain uses TRBV5-1 and TRBJ2-7; D remains unclear. V was cut by 2 bases and J by 7 bases, with 25 bases left in between. The CDR3 is 17 residues long. Germline V gives CDR1 SGHRS, CDR2 YFSETQ. CDR3 nucleotides: TGCGCCAGCAGCTTCCGGGTAGGGAAGAGTAACTGGGATGAGCAGTACTTC. It yields the protein CASSFRVGKSNWDEQYF.

This clonotype occurred many times. V is TRBV12-3 or TRBV12-4 and J is TRBJ2-5, with 14 nucleotides matching TRBD2. V lost 5 bases, J lost 9 bases, and 5 bases stayed unmatched. The CDR3 has 14 residues. CDR3 amino acids: CASSPGLAGEAQYF. The CDR3 nucleotides read TGTGCCAGCAGTCCGGGACTAGCGGGGGAGGCCCAGTACTTC.

This chain connects TRBV12-3 or TRBV12-4 to TRBJ2-5; 13 positions agree with TRBD2. J was trimmed by 0 bases and V by 5 bases; bases with no gene match: 9. The CDR3 consists of 18 residues. The DNA for the CDR3 is TGTGCCAGCAGTCCCCGACTAGCGGGGGGACCGTACCAAGAGACCCAGTACTTC. Encoded protein: CASSPRLAGGPYQETQYF.

In this sample, this clonotype turned up many times. The rearrangement joins TRBV7-3 to TRBJ1-2; TRBD1 aligns across 8 bases. With V trimmed by 5 bases and J by 4 bases, 15 bases remained unmatched. This CDR3 region has 17 residues. Germline V gene sequence: CDR1 SGHTA, CDR2 FQGTGA. CDR3 nucleotide sequence: TGTGCCAGCAGCCCACCGAGGGACAGGCGCTTAATCTATGGCTACACCTTC. This translates into CASSPPRDRRLIYGYTF.

This clonotype came up many times. The chain employs TRBV12-3 or TRBV12-4 and TRBJ1-5; a possible D gene is TRBD1 (6 bases). This CDR3 comprises 15 residues. The V end was cut by 3 bases, the J end by 5 bases, with 14 bases between. The CDR3 sequence is CASSFSDRPDQPQHF. DNA of the CDR3: TGTGCCAGCAGTTTCTCCGACAGGCCCGATCAGCCCCAGCATTTT.

This clonotype was detected only a few times. V usage is TRBV7-6 and J usage is TRBJ1-5; D ambiguous. V dropped 3 bases and J dropped 4 bases, with 7 bases sitting between them. The CDR3 runs to 13 residues. Germline CDR1 and CDR2: SGHVS and FNYEAQ. CDR3 in amino acids: CASSFSENQPQHF. In DNA, the CDR3 is TGTGCCAGCAGCTTTAGTGAAAATCAGCCCCAGCATTTT. Full variable domain (missing parts from reference TRBV7-6 and TRBJ1-5): GAGVSQSPRYKVTKRGQDVALRCDPISGHVSLYWYRQALGQGPEFLTYFNYEAQQDKSGLPNDRFSAERPEGSISTLTIQRTEQRDSAMYRCASSFSENQPQHFGDGTRLSIL.

Many counts were recorded for this clonotype. The V gene is TRBV6-1, the J gene TRBJ2-7; TRBD1 might be the D (5 bases). Germline V CDR1 and CDR2: MNHNS, SASEGT. CDR3 length equals 11 residues. Trimming shortened V by 8 bases and J by 6 bases, and 11 bases separated the two germline ends. CDR3 residues: CASLGVREQYF. The CDR3 DNA reads as TGTGCCAGCTTAGGGGTTCGCGAGCAGTACTTC.

The table lists this clonotype with many counts. J is TRBJ2-3 and V is TRBV2; 9 nucleotides line up with TRBD1. Trimming removed 6 bases from V and 0 bases from J; junction bases left unmatched: 4. The CDR3 has 15 amino acids. Germline V gene sequence: CDR1 SNHLY, CDR2 FYNNEI. The CDR3, as DNA: TGTGCCAGCAGCGGAGGGACAGGGAGCACAGATACGCAGTATTTT. It codes for CASSGGTGSTDTQYF. Variable domain in full (rest from reference TRBV2 and TRBJ2-3): EPEVTQTPSHQVTQMGQEVILRCVPISNHLYFYWYRQILGQKVEFLVSFYNNEISEKSEIFDDQFSVERPDGSNFTLKIRSTKLEDSAMYFCASSGGTGSTDTQYFGPGTRLTVL.

This clonotype was recorded many times. The rearrangement links TRBV18 to TRBJ1-1, with D uncertain. Germline loops: CDR1 KGHSH, CDR2 LQKENI. This CDR3 comprises 15 residues. The ends were cut back, 2 bases at V and 0 bases at J, with 10 bases in the middle. CDR3 sequence: CASSPSRRMNTEAFF. The CDR3 region has the DNA TGTGCCAGCTCACCAAGTAGGAGAATGAACACTGAAGCTTTCTTT.

There are many counts of this clonotype. This sequence may be a read error, since a much larger clone differs from it by one base. This rearrangement joins TRBV6-5 to TRBJ1-2, with 10 bases aligning to TRBD1. CDR1 and CDR2 from the germline V gene are MNHEY and SVGAGI. There are 14 residues in the CDR3. The CDR3 loop is CACSYLRDRGSYTF. DNA for the CDR3: TGTGCCTGCAGCTATCTCCGGGACAGGGGTAGCTACACCTTC.

This chain connects TRBV27 to TRBJ1-5; 8 bases fit TRBD1. From germline, CDR1 is MNHEY and CDR2 SMNVEV (reference sequence). V shed 5 bases and J 6 bases; nucleotides not matched to a gene: 9. The CDR3 loop spans 15 amino acids. CDR3 sequence (DNA): TGTGCCAGCAGTACCGGGACAGGAGTTCTTCAGCCCCAGCATTTT. Translating it yields CASSTGTGVLQPQHF.

With regard to this clonotype: This likely comes from a read error, as the CDR3 has no conserved phenylalanine or tryptophan at its end. The chain recombines TRBV6-5 with TRBJ1-1, with D possibly matching TRBD1 (5 bases). Germline lookup yields CDR1 MNHEY and CDR2 SVGAGI. The ends were cut back, 0 bases at V and 4 bases at J, with 12 bases in the middle. This CDR3 spans 15 amino acids. CDR3: CASSYSLGTVTEAFL. DNA for the CDR3: TGTGCCAGCAGTTACTCGTTGGGGACGGTCACTGAAGCTTTCTTG.

This clonotype was seen a handful of times. The chain has TRBV5-1 and TRBJ1-2, with D tentatively TRBD1 (6 bases). In germline, CDR1 is SGHRS, CDR2 YFSETQ. V was trimmed by 4 bases and J by 2 bases, leaving 12 bases between them. There are 14 residues in the CDR3. The CDR3 DNA reads TGCGCCAGCAGCCAGGGACAATTAAACTATGGCTACACCTTC. This translates into CASSQGQLNYGYTF.